The 27 T cell receptor beta chains presented below share a single source sample, sequenced in a study of control samples from healthy donors and cancer patients. TCRdb keeps only in-frame clones here, not all; method: immunoSEQ multiplex PCR. The repertoire holds about 170,000 clones, with around nine tenths as singletons. The specimen was blood. These receptors originate from a man between 25 and 39 years old in good health.

The chain is built from TRBV5-8 and TRBJ2-7; tentative D call: TRBD2 (5 bases). The V gene's germline CDR1 is SGHTS and CDR2 YDEGEE. V dropped 3 bases and J dropped 2 bases, with 15 bases sitting between them. CDR3 length equals 15 residues. CDR3 residues: CASSSPGSVAYEQYF. The DNA of the CDR3 is TGTGCCAGCAGCTCACCGGGTAGCGTTGCCTACGAGCAGTACTTC.

This rearrangement joins TRBV6-9 to TRBJ2-1; 16 bases match TRBD2. V lost 10 bases, J lost 7 bases, and 16 bases stayed unmatched. Germline lookup yields CDR1 MNHGY and CDR2 SVAAGI. CDR3 length: 18 residues. The CDR3 nucleotides read TGTGCCATCTCGAGGCCGGGACTAGCGGGGGGGGAGTGTAATGAGCAGTTCTTC. This codes for CAISRPGLAGGECNEQFF.

This clone appeared once. This sequence joins TRBV3-1 (or the pseudogene TRBV3-2) and TRBJ1-5; D remains unclear. CDR1 LGHDT and CDR2 YNNKEL come from the germline V gene (reference sequence). This CDR3 contains 18 residues. Trimming pared 4 bases from V and 3 bases from J, leaving 22 bases between. CDR3 region: CASSPRAPGLLDNQPQHF. DNA for the CDR3: TGTGCCAGCAGCCCCCGGGCGCCAGGATTGTTAGACAATCAGCCCCAGCATTTT.

V usage is TRBV5-6 and J usage is TRBJ1-3; D remains unclear. The germline CDR1 and CDR2 sequences are SGHDT and YYEEEE. V lost 0 bases to trimming and J lost 2 bases, with 9 bases between them. The CDR3 has 15 residues. DNA of the CDR3: TGTGCCAGCAGCTTGGTCGGGGAGGCTGGAAACACCATATATTTT. Translated, it gives CASSLVGEAGNTIYF.

This chain joins TRBV7-8 and TRBJ1-2; D call uncertain. The CDR3 consists of 15 residues. Germline V gene sequence: CDR1 SGHVS, CDR2 FQNEAQ. Between the trimmed V and J ends, which lost 2 bases and 4 bases, there was a span of 14 bases. DNA of the CDR3: TGTGCCAGCAGCTTAATTCTTCAAGCGGTCTATGGCTACACCTTC. It specifies CASSLILQAVYGYTF.

This chain connects TRBV12-3 or TRBV12-4 to TRBJ1-2; D possibly corresponds to TRBD1 (5 bases). The CDR3 loop spans 12 amino acids. Trimming removed 5 bases from V and 12 bases from J, with 16 bases in between. CDR3 region: CASSRPGTPDTF. CDR3 in DNA: TGTGCCAGCAGTCGCCCCGGGACTCCTGACACCTTC.

The V and J genes are TRBV9 and TRBJ1-6; 7 nucleotides align to TRBD1. V trimming: 0 bases; J trimming: 9 bases; junction bases outside the gene matches: 6. Looked up from germline, CDR1 is SGDLS and CDR2 is YYNGEE. The CDR3 spans 15 residues. The CDR3 reads CASSVDGGGGSPLHF. The CDR3 coding sequence is TGTGCCAGCAGCGTAGATGGAGGGGGCGGTTCACCCCTCCACTTT. Full variable domain (outside the CDR3, taken from reference TRBV9 and TRBJ1-6): DSGVTQTPKHLITATGQRVTLRCSPRSGDLSVYWYQQSLDQGLQFLIQYYNGEERAKGNILERFSAQQFPDLHSELNLSSLELGDSALYFCASSVDGGGGSPLHFGNGTRLTVT.

The chain links TRBV14 to TRBJ2-4; D unclear. Trimming stripped 0 bases from V and 7 bases from J, with 4 bases between. Germline CDR1 SGHDN, CDR2 FVKESK. There are 12 residues in the CDR3. This chain's CDR3 is CASSQDRNIQYF. CDR3 in DNA: TGTGCCAGCAGCCAAGATAGGAACATTCAGTACTTC.

V and J are TRBV6-5 and TRBJ1-5; D uncertain. V was trimmed by 6 bases and J by 5 bases, leaving 14 bases between them. The CDR3 is made up of 14 amino acids. Per germline, CDR1 MNHEY and CDR2 SVGAGI. This chain's CDR3 is CASSPQPVYQPQHF. The DNA of the CDR3 is TGTGCCAGCAGCCCACAGCCTGTCTATCAGCCCCAGCATTTT.

This clone showed up just a few times. This CDR3 is also generated by other DNA sequences in the sample. V usage is TRBV5-1 and J usage is TRBJ2-7; 8 bases line up with TRBD1. The CDR3 sequence is 14 residues long. CDR1 is SGHRS and CDR2 is YFSETQ in the germline V gene. V was pared by 4 bases and J by 3 bases, with 6 bases of the junction left unmatched. This chain's CDR3 is CASSPGTGYYEQYF. CDR3 nucleotides: TGCGCCAGCAGCCCCGGGACAGGTTACTACGAGCAGTACTTC.

V gene TRBV7-9 combines with J gene TRBJ2-7; TRBD1 matches at 7 bases. The germline gives CDR1 SEHNR, CDR2 FQNEAQ (reference sequence). The junction had 13 bases not matched to a gene; V was cut back by 5 bases and J by 3 bases. CDR3 length equals 16 residues. The CDR3 nucleotides are TGTGCCAGCAGCCCCCTAGCCGGGACAGTGGTCTACGAGCAGTACTTC. It is translated as CASSPLAGTVVYEQYF.

The rearrangement joins TRBV15 to TRBJ1-5, with D maybe TRBD1 (5 bases). The CDR3 totals 13 residues. V shed 5 bases and J shed 9 bases, with 14 bases lying between them. The germline V gene encodes CDR1 LNHNV and CDR2 YYDKDF (reference sequence). The CDR3 sequence: CATSEGAPTPQHF. CDR3 coding DNA: TGTGCCACCAGCGAAGGGGCGCCCACGCCCCAGCATTTT.

The chain joins TRBV6-5 to TRBJ1-6; D is undetermined. The germline V and J ends were trimmed by 7 bases and 9 bases, with 10 bases remaining between them. The germline V gene encodes CDR1 MNHEY and CDR2 SVGAGI. The CDR3 has 12 residues. Here the CDR3 reads CASKGSTSPLHF. In DNA form, the CDR3 reads TGTGCCAGCAAAGGGTCTACTTCACCCCTCCACTTT.

The V and J genes are TRBV3-1 (or the pseudogene TRBV3-2) and TRBJ2-7; either TRBD1 or TRBD2 may fit D (5 bases each). CDR1 LGHDT and CDR2 YNNKEL come from the germline V gene (reference sequence). CDR3 length: 15 residues. The V and J ends lost 1 base and 2 bases respectively, with 12 bases between them. The CDR3 loop is CASSQGPGPTYEQYF. Written as DNA, the CDR3 is TGTGCCAGCAGCCAAGGACCGGGACCCACCTACGAGCAGTACTTC.

The gene calls are TRBV6-2 or TRBV6-3 and TRBJ2-1, with D possibly being TRBD1 (5 bases). The CDR3 is made up of 12 amino acids. CDR1 and CDR2 from the germline V gene are MNHEY and SVGEGT. V lost 5 bases, J lost 6 bases, and 8 bases lay in between. The CDR3: CASSPRVNEQFF. CDR3 coding DNA: TGTGCCAGCAGTCCCAGGGTCAATGAGCAGTTCTTC.

The chain employs TRBV28 and TRBJ1-1; 11 bases map to TRBD1. The CDR3 contains 16 residues. Germline values: CDR1 MDHEN, CDR2 SYDVKM. The V segment lost 4 bases and the J segment 4 bases; nucleotides outside the gene matches: 8. The CDR3 DNA reads TGTGCCAGCAGTTCGGACAGGGGGCGCAAATCCACTGAAGCTTTCTTT. Translated, it gives CASSSDRGRKSTEAFF. Full variable domain (missing parts from reference TRBV28 and TRBJ1-1): DVKVTQSSRYLVKRTGEKVFLECVQDMDHENMFWYRQDPGLGLRLIYFSYDVKMKEKGDIPEGYSVSREKKERFSLILESASTNQTSMYLCASSSDRGRKSTEAFFGQGTRLTVV.

This chain joins TRBV7-9 and TRBJ1-1; D uncertain. CDR1 is SEHNR, CDR2 FQNEAQ, per germline (reference sequence). The CDR3 length is 14 residues. V lost 2 bases and J 1 base, leaving 8 bases between the germline ends. The CDR3 loop is CASSLSLSNTEAFF. CDR3 coding DNA: TGTGCCAGCAGCTTATCCCTCTCGAACACTGAAGCTTTCTTT.

The chain links TRBV6-5 to TRBJ2-7, with D possibly TRBD2 on 6 matching bases. CDR1 is MNHEY, CDR2 SVGAGI, per germline. V was shortened by 6 bases and J by 2 bases, with 14 bases between the two germline ends. This CDR3 comprises 14 residues. This CDR3 is CASRLGGIPYEQYF. DNA of the CDR3: TGTGCCAGCAGGCTCGGAGGGATCCCCTACGAGCAGTACTTC.

The rearrangement links TRBV5-4 to TRBJ1-3; D is possibly TRBD1 (5 bases). The germline V gene encodes CDR1 SGHNT and CDR2 YYREEE (reference sequence). V lost 0 bases and J 0 bases, leaving 7 bases between the germline ends. The CDR3 covers 15 residues. For the CDR3, the DNA is TGTGCCAGCAGCTTGGGGGGGGGCTCTGGAAACACCATATATTTT. Its protein product is CASSLGGGSGNTIYF.

The V call is TRBV19, the J call TRBJ1-5, with D possibly TRBD1 on 6 matching bases. Looked up from germline, CDR1 is LNHDA and CDR2 is SQIVND (reference sequence). The germline V and J ends were trimmed by 5 bases and 0 bases, with 11 bases remaining between them. The CDR3 spans 15 residues. In nucleotides, the CDR3 is TGTGCCAGTAGTCCGGACAGTTATAGCAATCAGCCCCAGCATTTT. Amino acids: CASSPDSYSNQPQHF. The entire variable domain, with the rest obtained from reference TRBV19 and TRBJ1-5, is as follows: DGGITQSPKYLFRKEGQNVTLSCEQNLNHDAMYWYRQDPGQGLRLIYYSQIVNDFQKGDIAEGYSVSREKKESFPLTVTSAQKNPTAFYLCASSPDSYSNQPQHFGDGTRLSIL.

The CDR3 DNA sequence: TGTGCCAGCAGTTCAAAACTAGCGGGGACCTTTATCTACGAGCAGTACTTC. Translation gives CASSSKLAGTFIYEQYF. This chain links TRBV28 with TRBJ2-7, with 10 bases that match TRBD2. The CDR3 is 17 amino acids. Germline values: CDR1 MDHEN, CDR2 SYDVKM. J gave up 3 bases and V 4 bases, and 12 bases lay outside the gene matches.

This clone was counted once. The chain carries TRBV4-2 and TRBJ1-2, with a weak D call TRBD1 (6 bases). Germline V gives CDR1 LGHNA, CDR2 YNFKEQ. V lost 4 bases to trimming and J lost 5 bases, with 26 bases between them. The length of the CDR3 is 18 residues. The CDR3 here is CASSRSFGQTELVYGYTF. The CDR3 DNA follows: TGTGCCAGCAGCCGCAGTTTTGGACAGACGGAACTGGTATATGGCTACACCTTC.

This clone has just one count. The chain couples TRBV9 to TRBJ2-5; 13 bases are shared with TRBD2. Germline V gives CDR1 SGDLS, CDR2 YYNGEE. The ends lost 3 bases at V and 2 bases at J; junction bases unmatched: 7. The CDR3 extends over 17 amino acids. As DNA, the CDR3 is TGTGCCAGCAGCGCCACTAGCGGGGGGGCATTTCAAGAGACCCAGTACTTC. This sequence encodes CASSATSGGAFQETQYF.

The chain couples TRBV27 to TRBJ2-7, with D possibly matching TRBD2 (6 bases). The CDR3 is made up of 17 amino acids. V dropped 4 bases and J dropped 3 bases, with 22 bases sitting between them. CDR1 is MNHEY and CDR2 is SMNVEV in the germline V gene (reference sequence). CDR3 DNA: TGTGCCAGCAGTTGGGGGAGGTCGGGGCCGAACATCTACGAGCAGTACTTC. As protein: CASSWGRSGPNIYEQYF.

The gene calls are TRBV7-9 and TRBJ1-6, with 7 bases that match TRBD1. There are 14 residues in the CDR3. The germline gives CDR1 SEHNR, CDR2 FQNEAQ (reference sequence). The trim removed 4 bases at V and 5 bases at J, leaving 2 bases unmatched. CDR3 sequence: CASSSGQHNSPLHF. In nucleotides, the CDR3 is TGTGCCAGCAGCTCGGGACAGCATAATTCACCCCTCCACTTT.

This clone turned up a few times. The V and J genes are TRBV20-1 and TRBJ1-2, with a tentative D call TRBD1 (6 bases). Germline-derived CDR1 and CDR2 are DFQATT and SNEGSKA (reference sequence). The CDR3 consists of 11 residues. V lost 6 bases, J lost 2 bases, and 7 bases lay in between. The CDR3 protein is CSAGTNYGYTF. CDR3 DNA: TGCAGTGCCGGGACAAACTATGGCTACACCTTC.

The chain joins TRBV5-4 to TRBJ1-1; D might be TRBD1 (5 bases). V was shortened by 6 bases and J by 2 bases, with 14 bases between the two germline ends. Germline V gene lookup returns CDR1 SGHNT and CDR2 YYREEE (reference sequence). The CDR3 totals 14 residues. CDR3 residues: CASTKGAANTEAFF. The DNA of the CDR3 is TGTGCCAGCACAAAAGGGGCCGCAAACACTGAAGCTTTCTTT.